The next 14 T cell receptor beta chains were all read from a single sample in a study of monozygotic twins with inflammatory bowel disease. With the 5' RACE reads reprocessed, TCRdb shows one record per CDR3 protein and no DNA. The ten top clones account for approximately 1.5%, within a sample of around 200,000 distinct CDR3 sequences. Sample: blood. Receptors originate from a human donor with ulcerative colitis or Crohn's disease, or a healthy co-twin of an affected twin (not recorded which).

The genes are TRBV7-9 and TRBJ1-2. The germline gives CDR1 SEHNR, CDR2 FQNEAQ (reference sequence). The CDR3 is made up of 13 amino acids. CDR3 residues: CASGRSAPYGYTF.

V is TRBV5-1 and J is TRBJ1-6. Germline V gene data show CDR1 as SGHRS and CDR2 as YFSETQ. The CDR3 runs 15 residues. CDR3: CASSYGRNYNSPLHF.

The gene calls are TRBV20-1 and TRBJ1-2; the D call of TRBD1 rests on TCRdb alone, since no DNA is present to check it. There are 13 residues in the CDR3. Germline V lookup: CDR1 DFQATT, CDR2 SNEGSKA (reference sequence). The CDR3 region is CSARQGANYGYTF.

The CDR3 is CASSGAGTPNSIYF. The V gene is TRBV12-3 or TRBV12-4, the J gene TRBJ1-3; TCRdb returns TRBD1, unconfirmable since there is no DNA. This CDR3 has 14 amino acids.

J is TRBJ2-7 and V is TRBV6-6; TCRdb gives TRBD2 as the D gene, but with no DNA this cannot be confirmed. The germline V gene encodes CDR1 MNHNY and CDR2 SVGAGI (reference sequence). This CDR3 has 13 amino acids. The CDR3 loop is CASRGGAAFEQYF.

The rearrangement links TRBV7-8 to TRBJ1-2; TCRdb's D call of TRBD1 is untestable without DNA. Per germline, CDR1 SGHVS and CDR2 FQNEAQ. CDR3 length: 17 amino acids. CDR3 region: CASSLGPPGGISYGYTF.

This chain's CDR3 is CASSIVGGGYEQYF. The rearrangement links TRBV19 to TRBJ2-7; TCRdb's D call, TRBD2, is unchecked because there is no DNA. The length of the CDR3 is 14 residues. Germline V gene sequence: CDR1 LNHDA, CDR2 SQIVND (reference sequence).

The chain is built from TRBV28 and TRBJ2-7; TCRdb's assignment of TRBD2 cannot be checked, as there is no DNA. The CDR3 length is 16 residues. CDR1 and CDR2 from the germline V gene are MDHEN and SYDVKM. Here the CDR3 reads CASSFHPTVLSYEQYF.

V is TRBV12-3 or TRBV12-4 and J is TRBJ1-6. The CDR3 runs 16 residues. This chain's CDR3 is CASRGVRGPGNSPLHF.

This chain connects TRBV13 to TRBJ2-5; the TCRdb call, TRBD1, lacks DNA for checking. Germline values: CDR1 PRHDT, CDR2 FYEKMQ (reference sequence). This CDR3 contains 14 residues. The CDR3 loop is CASSRRSAGETQYF.

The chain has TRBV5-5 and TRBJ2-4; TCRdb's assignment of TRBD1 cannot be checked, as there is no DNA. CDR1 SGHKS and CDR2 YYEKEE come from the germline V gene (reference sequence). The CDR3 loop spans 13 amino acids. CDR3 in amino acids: CASSFARGQDQYF.

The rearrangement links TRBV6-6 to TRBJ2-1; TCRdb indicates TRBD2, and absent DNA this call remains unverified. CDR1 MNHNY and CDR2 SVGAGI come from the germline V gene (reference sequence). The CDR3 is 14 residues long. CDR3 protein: CASSYMRSGNEQFF.

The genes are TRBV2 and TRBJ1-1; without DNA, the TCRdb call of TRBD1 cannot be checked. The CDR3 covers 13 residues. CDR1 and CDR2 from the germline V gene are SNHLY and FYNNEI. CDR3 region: CAAQGAWNTEAFF.

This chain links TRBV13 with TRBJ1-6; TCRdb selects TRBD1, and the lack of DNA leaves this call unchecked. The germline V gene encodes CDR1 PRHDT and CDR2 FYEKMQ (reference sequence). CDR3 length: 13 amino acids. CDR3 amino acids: CASEDRGRTPPHF.